This TCR beta chain was sequenced for a study of immune cell composition in non-small cell lung cancer. Study context: Most cases were lung adenocarcinoma or squamous cell carcinoma.

Unmatched junction bases numbered 3, after V lost 0 bases and J lost 5 bases. CDR3 size: 16 residues. From germline, CDR1 is SEHNR and CDR2 FQNEAQ (reference sequence). The repertoire was sequenced with immunoSEQ multiplex PCR; TCRdb's copy has only in-frame clones and lacks some. The repertoire includes thousands of clones, 65% to 85% of them detected once, and 7.5% sits in the top ten. The sample was lung tumor tissue. The chain couples TRBV7-9 to TRBJ1-5; TRBD1 aligns across 11 bases. The clonotype comes from a human donor with non-small cell lung cancer. Written as DNA, the CDR3 is TGTGCCAGCAGCTTAGCGCAGGGACAGGGGGATCAGCCCCAGCATTTT. Translated, it gives CASSLAQGQGDQPQHF.